These T cell receptor beta chains were read from a single sample in a study of T cell responses to AZD1222 COVID-19 vaccine. Using immunoSEQ multiplex PCR, the repertoire was profiled, and TCRdb retains in-frame clones only, with some absent. The sample contains 180,000 or so clones, 85% to 90% of which appear only once. The sequencing here drew on peripheral blood, taken on day 0 of AZD1222 vaccination. These receptor sequences come from an adult in good health. Both conserved end residues are part of each CDR3. The order of the fields is clone size, J gene, V gene, D gene, CDR3 protein, CDR3 DNA. The D gene is left open where the match is weak. Rows may omit the clone size; those that give it use once, few, many or a size class.

>-|TRBJ1-6|TRBV3-1/TRBV3-2|TRBD1
CASSRGSLGQGSPPLHF
TGTGCCAGCAGCCGGGGGTCCTTGGGACAGGGTTCGCCTCCCCTCCACTTT
>-|TRBJ1-5|TRBV30|-
CAWNLVNQPQHF
TGTGCCTGGAATCTGGTAAATCAGCCCCAGCATTTT
>-|TRBJ1-6|TRBV7-2|-
CASSLGHHNSPLHF
TGTGCCAGCAGCTTGGGACATCATAATTCACCCCTCCACTTT
>-|TRBJ1-2|TRBV5-1|-
CASTGFEGGYTF
TGCGCCAGCACAGGGTTCGAGGGCGGCTACACCTTC
>-|TRBJ2-1|TRBV29-1|TRBD1
CSVEALGQGGNEQFF
TGCAGCGTTGAAGCGCTAGGACAGGGGGGGAATGAGCAGTTCTTC
>-|TRBJ2-1|TRBV7-2|TRBD2
CASLAGSSYNEQFF
TGTGCCAGCCTAGCGGGATCCTCCTACAATGAGCAGTTCTTC
>-|TRBJ1-1|TRBV13|TRBD1
CASSIPVQGAAEAFF
TGTGCCAGCAGCATCCCGGTTCAGGGGGCTGCTGAAGCTTTCTTT
>-|TRBJ2-3|TRBV10-1|-
CASRPDRGTDTQYF
TGCGCCAGCAGACCCGACAGAGGCACAGATACGCAGTATTTT
>-|TRBJ1-1|TRBV19|-
CASSLSTVTNTEAFF
TGTGCCAGTAGTCTTTCGACAGTTACGAACACTGAAGCTTTCTTT
>-|TRBJ1-4|TRBV2|TRBD1
CASRGSKSGQGTFNEKLFF
TGTGCCAGCAGGGGATCCAAATCGGGACAGGGGACCTTCAACGAAAAACTGTTTTTT
>once|TRBJ2-1|TRBV7-9|-
CASSPSPAGHNEQFF
TGTGCCAGCAGCCCCTCCCCGGCGGGCCACAATGAGCAGTTCTTC
>-|TRBJ1-1|TRBV5-1|-
CASSLASTWNTEAFF
TGCGCCAGCAGCTTGGCCTCAACATGGAACACTGAAGCTTTCTTT
>-|TRBJ1-1|TRBV6-5|TRBD1
CASTETGGFGEAFF
TGTGCCAGCACCGAGACAGGGGGATTCGGTGAAGCTTTCTTT
>-|TRBJ1-6|TRBV5-6|-
CASSLVGPYNSPLHF
TGTGCCAGCAGCTTGGTGGGCCCTTATAATTCACCCCTCCACTTT
>-|TRBJ1-5|TRBV6-5|-
CASSPRGRRNQPQHF
TGTGCCAGCAGTCCCCGGGGCAGGAGGAATCAGCCCCAGCATTTT
>once|TRBJ2-1|TRBV5-4|-
CASSLMADNYNEQFF
TGTGCCAGCAGCTTGATGGCTGATAACTACAATGAGCAGTTCTTC
>-|TRBJ1-5|TRBV12-3/TRBV12-4|-
CASSSQKQPQHF
TGTGCCAGCAGTTCCCAAAAGCAGCCCCAGCATTTT
>-|TRBJ2-7|TRBV6-5|TRBD1
CASRGTGFYEQYF
TGTGCCAGCAGGGGGACAGGGTTCTACGAGCAGTACTTC
>-|TRBJ2-7|TRBV28|TRBD1
CASWTGSSYEQYF
TGTGCCAGCTGGACAGGGAGCTCCTACGAGCAGTACTTC
>-|TRBJ2-2|TRBV11-2|TRBD1
CASKFPGTGFTGELFF
TGTGCCAGCAAATTTCCCGGGACAGGGTTTACCGGGGAGCTGTTTTTT
>-|TRBJ1-1|TRBV2|TRBD1
CASSRQGAGMNTEAFF
TGTGCCAGCAGTCGACAGGGGGCTGGCATGAACACTGAAGCTTTCTTT
>-|TRBJ2-1|TRBV6-5|-
CASSLDRPSYNEQFF
TGTGCCAGCAGTCTGGACAGACCCTCCTACAATGAGCAGTTCTTC
>-|TRBJ2-7|TRBV20-1|TRBD2
CSASRAPSGTLLEQYF
TGCAGTGCTAGTAGGGCCCCCAGCGGGACGCTATTGGAGCAGTACTTC
>-|TRBJ1-1|TRBV4-1|-
CASSQEGRPEAFF
TGCGCCAGCAGCCAAGAGGGCAGACCTGAAGCTTTCTTT
>-|TRBJ2-7|TRBV25-1|-
CASSEYSGRGEQYF
TGTGCCAGCAGTGAATATTCGGGTCGGGGGGAGCAGTACTTC
>-|TRBJ2-1|TRBV28|-
CASSLWGNEQFF
TGTGCCAGCAGTTTATGGGGGAATGAGCAGTTCTTC
>-|TRBJ1-6|TRBV7-2|-
CASSLAGDRSPLHF
TGTGCCAGCAGCTTAGCCGGGGATCGCTCACCCCTCCACTTT
>-|TRBJ2-6|TRBV25-1|-
CASSQTASGANVLTF
TGTGCCAGCAGTCAGACAGCTTCTGGGGCCAACGTCCTGACTTTC
>-|TRBJ1-6|TRBV9|TRBD1
CASSAGTGNNSPLHF
TGTGCCAGCAGCGCGGGGACAGGCAATAATTCACCCCTCCACTTT
>few|TRBJ2-1|TRBV28|-
CASSSPLSRGQFF
TGTGCCAGCAGTTCCCCTTTATCCAGAGGGCAGTTCTTC
>few|TRBJ1-6|TRBV2|TRBD1
CASSSDRVYNSPLHF
TGTGCCAGCAGTTCGGACAGGGTCTATAATTCACCCCTCCACTTT
>-|TRBJ2-1|TRBV27|TRBD2
CASSSGLVAYEQFF
TGTGCCAGCAGTTCCGGACTAGTTGCTTATGAGCAGTTCTTC
>-|TRBJ1-2|TRBV28|TRBD1
CASSLGMGQTFRYGYTF
TGTGCCAGCAGCCTGGGTATGGGACAGACCTTTCGGTATGGCTACACCTTC
>-|TRBJ2-5|TRBV2|-
CASSPETQYF
TGTGCCAGCAGTCCTGAGACCCAGTACTTC
>-|TRBJ2-3|TRBV19|TRBD2
CASTSSGGREFSYTQYF
TGTGCCAGTACCTCTAGCGGGGGCAGGGAGTTTTCATATACGCAGTATTTT
>once|TRBJ2-3|TRBV3-1/TRBV3-2|-
CASSQDTAGPDTQYF
TGTGCCAGCAGCCAAGATACGGCCGGGCCAGATACGCAGTATTTT
>once|TRBJ2-7|TRBV28|TRBD1
CASSSPGTGSYEQYF
TGTGCCAGCAGTTCCCCCGGGACAGGGAGTTACGAGCAGTACTTC
>-|TRBJ1-1|TRBV29-1|-
CSVLAGGFTEAFF
TGCAGCGTCCTGGCGGGGGGTTTCACTGAAGCTTTCTTT
>-|TRBJ1-2|TRBV5-5|TRBD1
CASSLGQGGYTF
TGTGCCAGCAGCTTGGGACAGGGCGGCTACACCTTC
>-|TRBJ2-2|TRBV5-6|TRBD1
CASSSLGQANTGELFF
TGTGCCAGCAGCTCTCTGGGACAGGCAAACACCGGGGAGCTGTTTTTT
>-|TRBJ1-2|TRBV6-6|TRBD1
CASSLPGQGMGYTF
TGTGCCAGCAGTCTCCCGGGACAGGGGATGGGCTACACCTTC
>-|TRBJ2-1|TRBV19|-
CASSRDVSYNEQFF
TGTGCCAGTAGCCGGGACGTCTCCTACAATGAGCAGTTCTTC
>few|TRBJ1-5|TRBV19|-
CASSISFGGNQPQHF
TGTGCCAGTAGTATAAGCTTTGGGGGCAATCAGCCCCAGCATTTT
>-|TRBJ1-6|TRBV12-2|-
CASRSRGQGPPIPRCNSPLHF
TGTGCAAGTCGCTCACGGGGACAGGGCCCTCCAATCCCGCGATGTAATTCACCCCTCCACTTT
>-|TRBJ2-7|TRBV19|-
CASSLDLYEQYF
TGTGCCAGTAGTCTAGATCTCTACGAGCAGTACTTC
>-|TRBJ2-1|TRBV4-3|TRBD2
CASSQGLAGVGEQFF
TGCGCCAGCAGCCAAGGACTAGCGGGGGTGGGCGAGCAGTTCTTC
>-|TRBJ2-1|TRBV9|-
CASSVAGPFTEQFF
TGTGCCAGCAGCGTCGCTGGCCCTTTCACGGAGCAGTTCTTC
>-|TRBJ2-3|TRBV18|-
CASSPLDHGTDTQYF
TGTGCCAGCTCACCACTGGACCACGGCACAGATACGCAGTATTTT
>-|TRBJ1-1|TRBV7-2|TRBD1
CASSLKGQTWGEAFF
TGTGCCAGCAGCTTAAAGGGACAGACCTGGGGGGAAGCTTTCTTT
>-|TRBJ2-5|TRBV5-6|-
CASSLTRPTNQETQYF
TGTGCCAGCAGCTTAACGAGACCGACGAACCAAGAGACCCAGTACTTC
>-|TRBJ1-2|TRBV10-3|-
CAISDGGRIGGYTF
TGTGCCATCAGTGACGGGGGTCGGATCGGTGGCTACACCTTC
>-|TRBJ2-2|TRBV5-1|-
CASSPLQGTGELFF
TGCGCCAGCAGCCCACTACAGGGCACCGGGGAGCTGTTTTTT
>-|TRBJ2-7|TRBV29-1|TRBD1
CSVADRGSYEQYF
TGCAGCGTAGCGGACAGGGGCTCCTACGAGCAGTACTTC